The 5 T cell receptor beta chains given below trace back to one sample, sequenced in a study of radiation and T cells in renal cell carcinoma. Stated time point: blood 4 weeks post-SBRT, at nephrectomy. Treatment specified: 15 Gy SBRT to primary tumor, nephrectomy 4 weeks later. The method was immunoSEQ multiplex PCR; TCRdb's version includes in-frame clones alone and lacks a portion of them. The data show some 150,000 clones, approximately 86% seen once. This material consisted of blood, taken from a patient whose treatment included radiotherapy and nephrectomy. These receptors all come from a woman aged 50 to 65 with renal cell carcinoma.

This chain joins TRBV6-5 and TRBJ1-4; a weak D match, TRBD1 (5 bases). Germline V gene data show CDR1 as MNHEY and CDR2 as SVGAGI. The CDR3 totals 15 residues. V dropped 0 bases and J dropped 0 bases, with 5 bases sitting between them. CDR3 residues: CASSYSGATNEKLFF. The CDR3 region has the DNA TGTGCCAGCAGTTACTCAGGGGCAACTAATGAAAAACTGTTTTTT.

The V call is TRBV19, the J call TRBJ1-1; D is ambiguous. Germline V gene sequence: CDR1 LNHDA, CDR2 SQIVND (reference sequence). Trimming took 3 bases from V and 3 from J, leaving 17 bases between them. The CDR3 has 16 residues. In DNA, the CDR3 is TGTGCCAGTAGTATGAACAGCCCTATAGGGCACACTGAAGCTTTCTTT. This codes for CASSMNSPIGHTEAFF.

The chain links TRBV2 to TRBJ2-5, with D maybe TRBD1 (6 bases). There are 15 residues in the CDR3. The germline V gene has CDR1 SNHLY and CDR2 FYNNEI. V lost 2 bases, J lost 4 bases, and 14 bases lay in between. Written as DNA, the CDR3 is TGTGCCAGCAGTGAAACCAGGGGTGTTGGAGAGACCCAGTACTTC. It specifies CASSETRGVGETQYF.

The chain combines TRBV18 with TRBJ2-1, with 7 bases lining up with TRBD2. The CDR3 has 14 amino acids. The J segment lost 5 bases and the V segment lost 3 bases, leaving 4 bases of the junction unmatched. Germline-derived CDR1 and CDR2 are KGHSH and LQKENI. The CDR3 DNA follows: TGTGCCAGCTCACCGGGAGCGGGAAACAATGAGCAGTTCTTC. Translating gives CASSPGAGNNEQFF.

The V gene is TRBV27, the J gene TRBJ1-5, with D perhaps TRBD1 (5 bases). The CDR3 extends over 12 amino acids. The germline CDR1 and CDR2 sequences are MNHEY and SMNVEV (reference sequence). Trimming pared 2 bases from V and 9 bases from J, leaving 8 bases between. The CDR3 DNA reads TGTGCCAGCAGTTTAAATGGGGGGCCCCAGCATTTT. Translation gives CASSLNGGPQHF.